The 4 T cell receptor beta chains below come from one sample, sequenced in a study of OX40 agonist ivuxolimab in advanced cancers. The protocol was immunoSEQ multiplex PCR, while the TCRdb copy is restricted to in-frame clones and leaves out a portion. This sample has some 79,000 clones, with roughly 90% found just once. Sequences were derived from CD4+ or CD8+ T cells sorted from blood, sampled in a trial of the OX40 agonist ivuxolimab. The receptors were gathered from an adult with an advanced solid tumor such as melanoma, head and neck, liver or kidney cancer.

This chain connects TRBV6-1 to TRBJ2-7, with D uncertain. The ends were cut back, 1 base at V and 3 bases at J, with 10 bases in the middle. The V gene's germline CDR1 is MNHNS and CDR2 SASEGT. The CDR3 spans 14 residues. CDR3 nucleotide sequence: TGTGCCAGCAGTGAAGAACACGTGATCTACGAGCAGTACTTC. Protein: CASSEEHVIYEQYF.

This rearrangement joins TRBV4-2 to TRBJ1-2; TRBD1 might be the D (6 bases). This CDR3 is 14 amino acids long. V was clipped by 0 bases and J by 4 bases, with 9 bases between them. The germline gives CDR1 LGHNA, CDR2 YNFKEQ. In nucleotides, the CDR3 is TGTGCCAGCAGCCAAGACCAGGGGATCTATGGCTACACCTTC. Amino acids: CASSQDQGIYGYTF.

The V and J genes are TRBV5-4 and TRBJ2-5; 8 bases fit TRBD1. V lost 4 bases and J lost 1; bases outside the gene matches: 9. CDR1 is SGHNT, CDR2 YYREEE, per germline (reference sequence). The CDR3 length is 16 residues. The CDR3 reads CASSKPGGQGQETQYF. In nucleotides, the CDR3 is TGTGCCAGCAGCAAACCCGGAGGACAGGGCCAAGAGACCCAGTACTTC.

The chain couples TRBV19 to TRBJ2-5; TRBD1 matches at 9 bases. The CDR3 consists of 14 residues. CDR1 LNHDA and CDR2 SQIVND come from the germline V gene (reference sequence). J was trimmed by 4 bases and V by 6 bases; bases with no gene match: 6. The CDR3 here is CASSPGQGVETQYF. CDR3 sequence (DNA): TGTGCCAGTAGCCCGGGACAGGGAGTAGAGACCCAGTACTTC.